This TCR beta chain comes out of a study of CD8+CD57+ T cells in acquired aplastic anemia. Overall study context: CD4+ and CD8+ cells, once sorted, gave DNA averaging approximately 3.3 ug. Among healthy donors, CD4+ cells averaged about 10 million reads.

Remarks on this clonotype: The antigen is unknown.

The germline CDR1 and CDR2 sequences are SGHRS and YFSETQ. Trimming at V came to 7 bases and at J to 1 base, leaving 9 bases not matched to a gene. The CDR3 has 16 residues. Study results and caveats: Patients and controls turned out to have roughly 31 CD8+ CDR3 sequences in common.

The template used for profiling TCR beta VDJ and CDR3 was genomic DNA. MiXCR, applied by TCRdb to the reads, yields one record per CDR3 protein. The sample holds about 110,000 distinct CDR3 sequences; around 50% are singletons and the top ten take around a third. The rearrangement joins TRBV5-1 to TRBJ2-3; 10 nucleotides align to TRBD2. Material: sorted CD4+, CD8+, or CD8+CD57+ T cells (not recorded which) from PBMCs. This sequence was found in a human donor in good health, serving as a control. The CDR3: CASCQIAGGCTDTQYF. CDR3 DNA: TGCGCCAGCTGCCAAATAGCGGGGGGATGCACAGATACGCAGTATTTT.